The clone carrying this T cell receptor (beta chain) was counted ten times or more. TCRdb fed the 5' RACE reads into MiXCR, producing one record per CDR3 protein. The table shows 35,000 to 55,000 distinct CDR3 sequences, with roughly 13% occurring only once. The data derive from a study of spatial heterogeneity in lung cancer. Documented time point: sample taken at primary tumor resection. The CDR3 is 14 amino acids. The V and J ends lost 1 base and 3 bases respectively, with 9 bases between them. Per the germline V gene, CDR1 is MGHRA and CDR2 is YSYEKL. This chain uses TRBV4-1 with TRBJ1-1; no firm D call. The sequence derives from a male donor with early-stage non-small cell lung cancer. Specimen: PBMCs, collected at surgery. The CDR3 region has the DNA TGCGCCAGCAGCCAAGTTTTCCGGGACACTGAAGCTTTCTTT. Its protein product is CASSQVFRDTEAFF.